The 27 T cell receptor beta chains reported below all come from one sample, sequenced in a study of T cell responses to AZD1222 COVID-19 vaccine. TCRdb keeps only in-frame clones here, not all; method: immunoSEQ multiplex PCR. The repertoire holds just under 150,000 clones, with approximately 91% as singletons. The sample here was peripheral blood, taken 28 days after the second dose of the MenACWY control vaccine. The receptors stem from an adult who received the MenACWY meningococcal vaccine as a control.

This chain uses TRBV6-5 with TRBJ2-7; no firm D call. Trimming took off 7 bases at V and 6 bases at J, with 19 bases between the two ends. Germline V gene sequence: CDR1 MNHEY, CDR2 SVGAGI. This CDR3 is 14 amino acids long. The CDR3 sequence: CASTTRGPKGEQYF. CDR3 in DNA: TGTGCCAGCACTACCAGAGGACCCAAGGGCGAGCAGTACTTC.

V is TRBV9 and J is TRBJ2-1; D is unresolved. CDR3 length: 18 residues. V lost 1 base and J 0 bases, leaving 17 bases between the germline ends. Germline CDR1 SGDLS, CDR2 YYNGEE. CDR3 protein: CASSVSSVTWSSYNEQFF. DNA for the CDR3: TGTGCCAGCAGCGTATCCTCCGTCACCTGGAGCTCCTACAATGAGCAGTTCTTC.

This chain uses TRBV4-2 with TRBJ1-3; D possibly corresponds to TRBD1 (6 bases). Germline V gene data show CDR1 as LGHNA and CDR2 as YNFKEQ. This CDR3 contains 16 residues. V lost 0 bases to trimming and J lost 0 bases, with 9 bases between them. The CDR3 is CASSQDWGASGNTIYF. CDR3 bases: TGTGCCAGCAGCCAAGATTGGGGGGCCTCTGGAAACACCATATATTTT.

V gene TRBV12-3 or TRBV12-4 combines with J gene TRBJ1-2; D remains ambiguous. The CDR3 runs 12 residues. Deletions cut 7 bases from V and 3 bases from J, with 9 bases between. The CDR3 nucleotides read TGTGCCAGCACCAGGACTCACTATGGCTACACCTTC. Residues: CASTRTHYGYTF.

In this sample, this clone turned up a few times. The V and J genes are TRBV19 and TRBJ1-5, with TRBD1 matching over 8 bases. This CDR3 is built from 16 residues. The J segment lost 5 bases and the V segment lost 3 bases, leaving 9 bases of the junction unmatched. Germline V gene sequence: CDR1 LNHDA, CDR2 SQIVND (reference sequence). This CDR3 reads CASSIYRGGSYQPQHF. DNA of the CDR3: TGTGCCAGTAGTATTTACAGGGGGGGTTCCTATCAGCCCCAGCATTTT.

V gene TRBV19 combines with J gene TRBJ1-3; D uncertain. There are 14 residues in the CDR3. CDR1 LNHDA and CDR2 SQIVND come from the germline V gene (reference sequence). V was clipped by 3 bases and J by 3 bases, with 9 bases between them. This CDR3 reads CASSIQSLGNTIYF. CDR3 DNA sequence: TGTGCCAGTAGTATCCAGTCTCTTGGAAACACCATATATTTT.

The V and J genes are TRBV7-2 and TRBJ2-1, with TRBD2 matching 8 bases. V shed 6 bases, J shed 6 bases, and the junction held 13 bases outside the gene matches. Germline-derived CDR1 and CDR2 are SGHTA and FQGNSA. The CDR3 is 16 amino acids. The CDR3 DNA follows: TGTGCCAGCAGGGGTCTAGGGCTAGCGGGCTCCAATGAGCAGTTCTTC. Protein product: CASRGLGLAGSNEQFF.

V is TRBV12-5 and J is TRBJ1-3; 7 bases align to TRBD1. The germline CDR1 and CDR2 sequences are LGHNT and FRNRAP. After removal of 0 bases from V and 0 bases from J, the junction contained 5 bases not matched to a gene. This CDR3 contains 17 residues. The CDR3 DNA follows: TGTGCTAGTGGTTTGGTAAACAGGGGCGACTCTGGAAACACCATATATTTT. Encoded protein: CASGLVNRGDSGNTIYF.

The chain recombines TRBV4-1 with TRBJ1-4; 9 bases are shared with TRBD1. Germline V CDR1 and CDR2: MGHRA, YSYEKL. Trimming at V came to 4 bases and at J to 9 bases, leaving 6 bases not matched to a gene. The CDR3 is 14 residues long. CDR3 coding DNA: TGCGCCAGCAGCCCGACCGGGACAGGGCAAAAACTGTTTTTT. The encoded protein is CASSPTGTGQKLFF.

The V and J genes are TRBV5-1 and TRBJ2-5, with D possibly being TRBD2 (6 bases). CDR1 and CDR2 from the germline V gene are SGHRS and YFSETQ. The CDR3 has 15 amino acids. V was shortened by 2 bases and J by 0 bases, with 11 bases between the two germline ends. The CDR3 nucleotides read TGCGCCAGCAGCTTCGGACCGGGGGACCAAGAGACCCAGTACTTC. Protein sequence: CASSFGPGDQETQYF.

The chain employs TRBV4-2 and TRBJ2-7; the D is unclear. The ends were cut back, 4 bases at V and 2 bases at J, with 9 bases in the middle. The CDR3 loop spans 13 amino acids. Germline CDR1 reads LGHNA; CDR2 reads YNFKEQ. The CDR3 spells CASSPPQAYEQYF. Here the CDR3 DNA reads TGTGCCAGCAGCCCCCCCCAGGCCTACGAGCAGTACTTC.

Only one count was recorded for this clone. This chain joins TRBV7-2 and TRBJ1-6; maybe TRBD1 (6 bases). Germline V gene data show CDR1 as SGHTA and CDR2 as FQGNSA. This CDR3 contains 16 residues. V was trimmed by 1 base and J by 10 bases, leaving 17 bases between them. The DNA of the CDR3 is TGTGCCAGCAGCTTAGATGGCTCAGGGGTCGGGTCACCCCTCCACTTT. As protein: CASSLDGSGVGSPLHF.

The chain uses TRBV10-3 and TRBJ2-1; no firm D call. The V and J ends lost 1 base and 2 bases respectively, with 12 bases between them. Germline V gene sequence: CDR1 ENHRY, CDR2 SYGVKD. The CDR3 is 16 residues long. The CDR3, as DNA: TGTGCCATCAGTGAGTTGGGCATTCAAACCTACAATGAGCAGTTCTTC. This encodes CAISELGIQTYNEQFF.

The chain couples TRBV5-4 to TRBJ1-1; D remains ambiguous. This CDR3 contains 16 residues. Looked up from germline, CDR1 is SGHNT and CDR2 is YYREEE (reference sequence). V was clipped by 3 bases and J by 0 bases, with 15 bases between them. CDR3 protein: CASSSRTGRMNTEAFF. The CDR3 DNA sequence: TGTGCCAGCAGCTCGAGGACGGGGAGAATGAACACTGAAGCTTTCTTT.

J is TRBJ1-2 and V is TRBV23-1; D not resolved. TRBV23-1 is recorded as an ORF, its role being uncertain. The CDR3 is made up of 14 amino acids. The V end was cut by 10 bases, the J end by 3 bases, with 18 bases between. CDR3 protein: CATWGGGIDYGYTF. The CDR3 bases are TGCGCCACGTGGGGTGGAGGGATCGACTATGGCTACACCTTC.

This chain uses TRBV18 with TRBJ1-5, with D possibly TRBD1 on 6 matching bases. In germline, CDR1 is KGHSH, CDR2 LQKENI. The CDR3 has 14 amino acids. The germline V and J ends were trimmed by 0 bases and 11 bases, with 14 bases remaining between them. The CDR3 loop is CASSPPDSSRAQHF. The CDR3 DNA sequence: TGTGCCAGCTCACCACCGGACAGCTCCAGAGCCCAGCATTTT. The full variable domain, rest sourced from reference TRBV18 and TRBJ1-5, is NAGVMQNPRHLVRRRGQEARLRCSPMKGHSHVYWYRQLPEEGLKFMVYLQKENIIDESGMPKERFSAEFPKEGPSILRIQQVVRGDSAAYFCASSPPDSSRAQHFGDGTRLSIL.

The gene calls are TRBV5-1 and TRBJ1-1; perhaps TRBD1 as D (5 bases). CDR3 length: 13 residues. Germline V gene lookup returns CDR1 SGHRS and CDR2 YFSETQ. Trimming cost V 3 bases and J 4 bases, with 10 bases left between them. The CDR3 here is CASSSPGGTEAFF. Here the CDR3 DNA reads TGCGCCAGCAGCTCCCCGGGGGGCACTGAAGCTTTCTTT.

This clone was picked up one time. The V and J genes are TRBV4-2 and TRBJ2-5; maybe TRBD2 (6 bases). Trimming stripped 0 bases from V and 2 bases from J, with 10 bases between. Germline loops: CDR1 LGHNA, CDR2 YNFKEQ. The CDR3 is 15 amino acids. The CDR3 reads CASSQEGGVQETQYF. CDR3 nucleotide sequence: TGTGCCAGCAGCCAAGAGGGGGGAGTTCAAGAGACCCAGTACTTC.

The genes are TRBV6-5 and TRBJ1-1, with D maybe TRBD1 (6 bases). Per the germline V gene, CDR1 is MNHEY and CDR2 is SVGAGI. Trimming cost V 2 bases and J 1 base, with 14 bases left between them. The CDR3 has 16 residues. CDR3 loop: CASSYLMTGKNTEAFF. CDR3 bases: TGTGCCAGCAGTTACCTTATGACAGGAAAGAACACTGAAGCTTTCTTT.

The J gene is TRBJ2-7, the V gene TRBV18; 9 bases align to TRBD1. Germline CDR1 is KGHSH and CDR2 is LQKENI. Trimming took 4 bases from V and 0 from J; bases not matched to a gene: 1. The CDR3 runs 14 residues. CDR3 residues: CASSRDRDSYEQYF. As DNA, the CDR3 is TGTGCCAGCTCACGGGACAGGGACTCCTACGAGCAGTACTTC.

This chain connects TRBV20-1 to TRBJ2-3; D gene ambiguous. There are 10 residues in the CDR3. Germline V gene data show CDR1 as DFQATT and CDR2 as SNEGSKA (reference sequence). The ends were cut back, 0 bases at V and 11 bases at J, with 6 bases in the middle. Written as DNA, the CDR3 is TGCAGTGCTAGAGATCTCGAGCAGTATTTT. The encoded protein is CSARDLEQYF.

The rearrangement joins TRBV7-9 to TRBJ1-3; tentatively, D is TRBD1 (5 bases). The CDR3 spans 14 residues. Looked up from germline, CDR1 is SEHNR and CDR2 is FQNEAQ (reference sequence). The V end was cut by 5 bases, the J end by 0 bases, with 8 bases between. The CDR3: CASSLGTSGNTIYF. The CDR3 DNA follows: TGTGCCAGCAGCCTCGGGACCTCTGGAAACACCATATATTTT.

This chain uses TRBV19 with TRBJ1-6; D gene ambiguous. In germline, CDR1 is LNHDA, CDR2 SQIVND (reference sequence). The V gene lost 7 bases and the J gene lost 0 bases, with 13 bases spanning the gap. This CDR3 is 16 amino acids long. CDR3 residues: CASTSRRSSYNSPLHF. The DNA of the CDR3 is TGTGCCAGTACCTCACGCCGTAGCTCCTATAATTCACCCCTCCACTTT. The full variable domain, completed using reference TRBV19 and TRBJ1-6, is DGGITQSPKYLFRKEGQNVTLSCEQNLNHDAMYWYRQDPGQGLRLIYYSQIVNDFQKGDIAEGYSVSREKKESFPLTVTSAQKNPTAFYLCASTSRRSSYNSPLHFGNGTRLTVT.

The rearrangement links TRBV7-2 to TRBJ2-7; 9 nucleotides match TRBD1. The CDR3 loop spans 14 amino acids. V trimming: 5 bases; J trimming: 5 bases; junction bases outside the gene matches: 7. CDR1 SGHTA and CDR2 FQGNSA come from the germline V gene. CDR3 in amino acids: CASSLSGTGNEQYF. The CDR3 nucleotides read TGTGCCAGCAGCCTCAGTGGGACAGGGAACGAGCAGTACTTC.

The chain links TRBV4-1 to TRBJ2-2; 9 bases agree with TRBD1. CDR3 length: 19 residues. CDR1 is MGHRA and CDR2 is YSYEKL in the germline V gene. Trimming removed 2 bases from V and 0 bases from J; junction bases left unmatched: 10. CDR3 DNA sequence: TGCGCCAGCAGCCAAAGACGGGACAGGGTTTTCACGAACACCGGGGAGCTGTTTTTT. The encoded protein is CASSQRRDRVFTNTGELFF.

In its sample, this clone was seen once. V and J are TRBV21-1 and TRBJ1-1. TRBV21-1 is a recognized pseudogene. The CDR3 has 15 amino acids. DNA for the CDR3: TGTGCCAGCAGTTACCTCCGGGACTTTAACACTGAAGCTTTCTTT. Protein product: CASSYLRDFNTEAFF.

This clone came up once. V is TRBV12-3 or TRBV12-4 and J is TRBJ2-7; possible D gene TRBD1, 6 bases. The V and J ends lost 6 bases and 1 base respectively, with 10 bases between them. This CDR3 is 13 amino acids long. This CDR3 reads CASRQGLSYEQYF. CDR3 coding DNA: TGTGCCAGCAGACAGGGCCTTTCCTACGAGCAGTACTTC.